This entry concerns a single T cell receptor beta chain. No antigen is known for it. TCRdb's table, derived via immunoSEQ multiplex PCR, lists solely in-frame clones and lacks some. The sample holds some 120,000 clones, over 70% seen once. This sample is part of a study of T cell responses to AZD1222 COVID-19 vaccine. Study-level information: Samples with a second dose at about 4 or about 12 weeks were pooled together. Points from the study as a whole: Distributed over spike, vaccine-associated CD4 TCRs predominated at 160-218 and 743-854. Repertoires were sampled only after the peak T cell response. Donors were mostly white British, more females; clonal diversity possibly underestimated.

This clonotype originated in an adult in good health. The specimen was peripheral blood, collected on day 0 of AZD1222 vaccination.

This CDR3 is CASSRGLGDTEAFF. In DNA form, the CDR3 reads TGTGCCAGCAGCCGGGGACTTGGAGACACTGAAGCTTTCTTT. This rearrangement joins TRBV5-4 to TRBJ1-1, with D maybe TRBD1 (5 bases). This CDR3 spans 14 amino acids. The germline V gene has CDR1 SGHNT and CDR2 YYREEE (reference sequence). V lost 4 bases and J lost 3, with 13 bases in between.